This TCR beta chain derives from a study of CD8 T cells in ankylosing spondylitis. Broader study findings: Disease-linked clones displayed a CD8+ phenotype and appeared relatively rarely in peripheral blood. Roughly eight highly homologous variants made up a TCR beta motif that seemed to typify ankylosing spondylitis blood. Matched ankylosing spondylitis synovial fluid reportedly showed significant enrichment of disease-linked clones.

V was clipped by 5 bases and J by 3 bases; unmatched bases: 6. Germline-derived CDR1 and CDR2 are SEHNR and FQNEAQ (reference sequence). The CDR3 length is 15 residues. To note about this clonotype: As yet, its antigen is unknown.

MiXCR, run by TCRdb on the 5' RACE reads, gives a single entry per CDR3 protein. The sample holds about 540,000 distinct CDR3 sequences; about 13% are singletons and the top ten take approximately 6.3%. The specimen sequenced was blood, either unsorted or a sorted T cell fraction (not recorded which). The chain links TRBV7-9 to TRBJ2-1; 8 bases line up with TRBD1. This TCR came from a male donor with ankylosing spondylitis. CDR3: CASSPTGEYYNEQFF. The CDR3 DNA is TGTGCCAGCAGCCCGACAGGGGAATACTACAATGAGCAGTTCTTC.